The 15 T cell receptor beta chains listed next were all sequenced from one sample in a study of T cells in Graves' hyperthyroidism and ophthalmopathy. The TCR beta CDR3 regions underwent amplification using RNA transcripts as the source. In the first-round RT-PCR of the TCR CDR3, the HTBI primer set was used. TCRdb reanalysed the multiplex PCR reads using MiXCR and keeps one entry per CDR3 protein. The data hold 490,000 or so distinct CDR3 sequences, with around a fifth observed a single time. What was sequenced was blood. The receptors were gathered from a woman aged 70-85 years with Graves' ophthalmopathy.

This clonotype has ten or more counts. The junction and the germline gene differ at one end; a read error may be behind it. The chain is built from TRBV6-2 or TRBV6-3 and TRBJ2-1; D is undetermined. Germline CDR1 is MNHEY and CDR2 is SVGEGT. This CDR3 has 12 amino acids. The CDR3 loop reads CASSYSSNEQFF. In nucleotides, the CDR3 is TGTGCCAGCAGTTACTCCTCCAATGAGCAGTTCTTC.

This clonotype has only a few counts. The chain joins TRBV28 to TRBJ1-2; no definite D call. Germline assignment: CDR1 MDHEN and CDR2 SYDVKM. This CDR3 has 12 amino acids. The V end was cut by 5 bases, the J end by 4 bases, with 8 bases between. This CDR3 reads CASSLFSYGYTF. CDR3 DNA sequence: TGTGCCAGCAGTCTATTCTCCTATGGCTACACCTTC.

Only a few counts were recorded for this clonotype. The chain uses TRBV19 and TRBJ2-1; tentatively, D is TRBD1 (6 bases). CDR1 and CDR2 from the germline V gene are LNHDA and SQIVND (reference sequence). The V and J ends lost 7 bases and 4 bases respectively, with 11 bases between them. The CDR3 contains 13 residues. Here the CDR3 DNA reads TGTGCCAGTACTTGGCAGGGGTACAATGAGCAGTTCTTC. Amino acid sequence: CASTWQGYNEQFF.

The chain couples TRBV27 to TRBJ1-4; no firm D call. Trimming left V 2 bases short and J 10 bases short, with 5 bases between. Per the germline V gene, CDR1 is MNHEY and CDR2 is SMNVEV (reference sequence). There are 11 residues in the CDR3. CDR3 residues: CASSLGGKLFF. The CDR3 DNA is TGTGCCAGCAGTTTAGGAGGAAAACTGTTTTTT.

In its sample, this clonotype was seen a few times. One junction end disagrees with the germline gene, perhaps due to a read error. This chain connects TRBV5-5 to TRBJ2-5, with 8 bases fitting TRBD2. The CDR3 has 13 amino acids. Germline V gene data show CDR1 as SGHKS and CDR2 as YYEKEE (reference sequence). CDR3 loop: CASTPGGAETQYF. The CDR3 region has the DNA TGCGCCAGCACCCCGGGGGGGGCTGAGACCCAGTACTTC.

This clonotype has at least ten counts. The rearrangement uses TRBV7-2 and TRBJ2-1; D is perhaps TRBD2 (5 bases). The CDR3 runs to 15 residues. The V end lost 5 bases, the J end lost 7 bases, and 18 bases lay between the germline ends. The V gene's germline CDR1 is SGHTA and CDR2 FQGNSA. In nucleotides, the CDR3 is TGTGCCAGCAGCGTCCTCAGCGGTGGTTGGAATGAGCAGTTCTTC. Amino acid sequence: CASSVLSGGWNEQFF.

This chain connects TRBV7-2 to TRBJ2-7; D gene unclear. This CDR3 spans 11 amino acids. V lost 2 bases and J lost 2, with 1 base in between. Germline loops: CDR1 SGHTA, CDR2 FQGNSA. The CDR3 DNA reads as TGTGCCAGCAGCTTACCCTACGAGCAGTACTTC. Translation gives CASSLPYEQYF.

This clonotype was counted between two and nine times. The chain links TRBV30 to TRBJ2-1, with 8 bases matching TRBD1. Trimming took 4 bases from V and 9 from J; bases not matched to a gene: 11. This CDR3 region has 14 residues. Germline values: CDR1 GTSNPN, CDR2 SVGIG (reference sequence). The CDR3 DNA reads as TGTGCCTGGACCTCGGGACAGGCTTACGGTGAGCAGTTCTTC. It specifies CAWTSGQAYGEQFF.

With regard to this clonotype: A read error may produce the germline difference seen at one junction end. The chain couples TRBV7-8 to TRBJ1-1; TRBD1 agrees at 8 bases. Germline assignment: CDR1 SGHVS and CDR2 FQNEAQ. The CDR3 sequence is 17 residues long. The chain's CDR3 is CASSPWAVQGANTKAFF. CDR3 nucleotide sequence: TGTGCCAGCAGCCCCTGGGCAGTCCAGGGGGCTAACACTAAAGCTTTCTTT.

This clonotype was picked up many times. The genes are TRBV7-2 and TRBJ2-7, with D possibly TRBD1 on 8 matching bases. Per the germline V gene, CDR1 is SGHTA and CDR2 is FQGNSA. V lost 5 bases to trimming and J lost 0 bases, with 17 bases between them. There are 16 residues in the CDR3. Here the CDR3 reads CASSPGGGSYSYEQYF. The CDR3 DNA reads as TGTGCCAGCAGCCCAGGGGGCGGGAGTTACTCCTACGAGCAGTACTTC.

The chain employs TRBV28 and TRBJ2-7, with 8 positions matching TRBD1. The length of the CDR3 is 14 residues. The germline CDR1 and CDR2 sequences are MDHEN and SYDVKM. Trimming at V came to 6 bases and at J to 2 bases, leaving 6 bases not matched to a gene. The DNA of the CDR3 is TGTGCCAGCAGGACTATGGGACAGGCCTACGAGCAGTACTTC. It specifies CASRTMGQAYEQYF.

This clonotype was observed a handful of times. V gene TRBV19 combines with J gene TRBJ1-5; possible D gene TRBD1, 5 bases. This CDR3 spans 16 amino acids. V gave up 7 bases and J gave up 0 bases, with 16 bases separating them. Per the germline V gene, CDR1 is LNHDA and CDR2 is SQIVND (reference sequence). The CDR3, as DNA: TGTGCCAGTACGGCAGGGTTACTTCATAGCAATCAGCCCCAGCATTTT. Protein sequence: CASTAGLLHSNQPQHF.

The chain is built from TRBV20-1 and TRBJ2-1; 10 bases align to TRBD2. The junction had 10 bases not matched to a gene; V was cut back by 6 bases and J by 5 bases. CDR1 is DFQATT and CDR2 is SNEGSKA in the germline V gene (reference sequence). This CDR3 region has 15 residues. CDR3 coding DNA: TGCAGTGCAAGTTCTAGCGGGAGCGTCCACAATGAGCAGTTCTTC. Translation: CSASSSGSVHNEQFF.

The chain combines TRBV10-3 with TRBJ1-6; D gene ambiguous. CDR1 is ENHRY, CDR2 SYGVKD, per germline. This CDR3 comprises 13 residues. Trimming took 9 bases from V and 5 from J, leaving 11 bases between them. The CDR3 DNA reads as TGTGCCATGACTGACGGAAATAATTCACCCCTCCACTTT. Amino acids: CAMTDGNNSPLHF.

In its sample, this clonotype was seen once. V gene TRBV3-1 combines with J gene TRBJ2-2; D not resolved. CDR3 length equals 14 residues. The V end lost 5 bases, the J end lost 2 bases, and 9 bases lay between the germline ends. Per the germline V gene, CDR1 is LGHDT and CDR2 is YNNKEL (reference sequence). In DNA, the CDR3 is TGTGCCAGCAGCACGGAACTTAACACCGGGGAGCTGTTTTTT. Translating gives CASSTELNTGELFF.